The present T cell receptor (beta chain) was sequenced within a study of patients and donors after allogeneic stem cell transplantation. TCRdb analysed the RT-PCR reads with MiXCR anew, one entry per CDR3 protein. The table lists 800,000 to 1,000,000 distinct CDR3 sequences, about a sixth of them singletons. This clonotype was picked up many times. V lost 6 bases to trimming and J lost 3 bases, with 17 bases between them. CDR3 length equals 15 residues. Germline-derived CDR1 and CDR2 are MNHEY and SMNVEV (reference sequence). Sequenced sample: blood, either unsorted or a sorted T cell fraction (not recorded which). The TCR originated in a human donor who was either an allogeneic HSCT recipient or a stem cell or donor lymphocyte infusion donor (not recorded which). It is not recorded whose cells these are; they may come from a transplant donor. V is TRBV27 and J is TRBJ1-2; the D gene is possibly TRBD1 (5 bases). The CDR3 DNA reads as TGTGCCAGCAGCTTCTCTGGGGCAAGGGACTATGGCTACACCTTC. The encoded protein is CASSFSGARDYGYTF.